The next 6 T cell receptor beta chains were all read from a single sample in a study of blood T cell repertoires in COVID-19. The assay was immunoSEQ multiplex PCR, and TCRdb's table has in-frame clones only and misses some. The data contain approximately 350,000 clones, over 75% of them seen just once; the ten biggest clones take up 2.5% to 3%. The sequenced sample was PBMCs or T cells enriched from blood (not recorded which). The origin of the receptors is a woman under 40 who had recovered from COVID-19.

This clone was counted between two and nine times. The chain has TRBV2 and TRBJ2-7; D perhaps matches TRBD2 (6 bases). Trimming left V 6 bases short and J 6 bases short, with 18 bases between. In germline, CDR1 is SNHLY, CDR2 FYNNEI. The CDR3 totals 14 residues. The CDR3 spells CASRGLSGRGEQYF. CDR3 DNA: TGTGCCAGCAGGGGATTAAGTGGGCGGGGCGAGCAGTACTTC.

The gene calls are TRBV5-1 and TRBJ2-7, with D unclear. The CDR3 sequence is 13 residues long. Germline loops: CDR1 SGHRS, CDR2 YFSETQ. The V end lost 5 bases, the J end lost 2 bases, and 11 bases lay between the germline ends. The CDR3 DNA reads as TGCGCCAGCAGACCGACACAAACCTACGAGCAGTACTTC. It is translated as CASRPTQTYEQYF.

The chain couples TRBV6-1 to TRBJ1-2, with a weak D call TRBD1 (5 bases). Per the germline V gene, CDR1 is MNHNS and CDR2 is SASEGT. V was shortened by 3 bases and J by 4 bases, with 12 bases between the two germline ends. The CDR3 has 14 amino acids. DNA of the CDR3: TGTGCCAGCAGTGAGGCCGACAGTATCTATGGCTACACCTTC. This gives the protein CASSEADSIYGYTF.

CDR3 protein: CASSFSGTSGYNEQFF. DNA of the CDR3: TGTGCCAGCAGTTTTTCCGGGACTAGCGGATACAATGAGCAGTTCTTC. The chain links TRBV6-5 to TRBJ2-1; TRBD2 aligns across 11 bases. Germline V CDR1 and CDR2: MNHEY, SVGAGI. This CDR3 has 16 amino acids. J gave up 4 bases and V 4 bases, and 6 bases lay outside the gene matches.

The chain uses TRBV29-1 and TRBJ2-7, with D perhaps matching TRBD2 (6 bases). The CDR3 totals 13 residues. The germline gives CDR1 SQVTM, CDR2 ANQGSEA. The germline V and J ends were trimmed by 6 bases and 2 bases, with 14 bases remaining between them. The CDR3 nucleotides read TGCAGCGTCCGGACTATACTAACCTACGAGCAGTACTTC. Encoded protein: CSVRTILTYEQYF.

This chain connects TRBV9 to TRBJ1-2; TRBD1 matches at 10 bases. The germline CDR1 and CDR2 sequences are SGDLS and YYNGEE. The CDR3 extends over 17 amino acids. Trimming removed 3 bases from V and 5 bases from J; junction bases left unmatched: 13. The CDR3 loop is CASSAGTGAHGGYGYTF. The CDR3 DNA reads TGTGCCAGCAGCGCCGGGACAGGGGCCCACGGGGGTTATGGCTACACCTTC.